This T cell receptor (beta chain) derives from a study of cytomegalovirus exposure and HLA in healthy donors. CDR1 SGHTA and CDR2 FQGNSA come from the germline V gene. Deletions cut 5 bases from V and 5 bases from J, with 13 bases between. The length of the CDR3 is 14 residues. Amplification used 60 Vbeta primers and 13 Jbeta primers. Profiling relied on immunoSEQ multiplex PCR, and the TCRdb table lists in-frame clones only, not all of them. The sample includes 200,000 or so clones, 65% to 80% of them seen just once. Overall study findings and caveats: The authors enumerated over 150 TCR beta chains as linked to cytomegalovirus. In a later analysis, a missense DCLRE1C variant was linked to TCR beta V- and J-gene trimming. Analysis performed later found 16,000 or so TCR beta sequences associated with HLA alleles at 0.05 false discovery rate.

Concerning this clone: Its antigen remains unknown.

Sequencing was done on a sample of PBMCs. The chain is built from TRBV7-2 and TRBJ2-1; D might be TRBD2 (5 bases). This sequence was found in a man aged 50 to 59 in good health and CMV-seronegative. CDR3 amino acids: CASSLNQRNNEQFF. In nucleotides, the CDR3 is TGTGCCAGCAGCCTTAACCAGCGGAACAATGAGCAGTTCTTC.